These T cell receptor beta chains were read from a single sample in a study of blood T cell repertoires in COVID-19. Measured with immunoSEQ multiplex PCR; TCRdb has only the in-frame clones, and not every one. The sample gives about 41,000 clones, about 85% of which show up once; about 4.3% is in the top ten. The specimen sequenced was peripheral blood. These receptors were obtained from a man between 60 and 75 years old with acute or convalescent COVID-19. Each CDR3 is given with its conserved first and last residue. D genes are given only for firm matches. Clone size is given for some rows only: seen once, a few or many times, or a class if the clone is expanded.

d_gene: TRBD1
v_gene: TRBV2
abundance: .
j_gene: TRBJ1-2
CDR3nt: TGTGCCAGCAGTGATGACAGGGGATATGGCTACACCTTC
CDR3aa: CASSDDRGYGYTF

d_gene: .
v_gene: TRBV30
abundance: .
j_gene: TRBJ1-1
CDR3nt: TGTGCCTGGAGCCGGGACGGGACTAACACTGAAGCTTTCTTT
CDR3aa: CAWSRDGTNTEAFF

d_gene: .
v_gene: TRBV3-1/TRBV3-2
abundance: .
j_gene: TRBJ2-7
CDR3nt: TGTGCCAGCGAACCAGGCGGGTCCTACGAGCAGTACTTC
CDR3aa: CASEPGGSYEQYF

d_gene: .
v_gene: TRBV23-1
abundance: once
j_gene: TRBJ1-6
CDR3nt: TGCGCCAGCAGTCATTTGCCAAGGGGCCTACTTTCACCCCTCCACTTT
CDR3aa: CASSHLPRGLLSPLHF

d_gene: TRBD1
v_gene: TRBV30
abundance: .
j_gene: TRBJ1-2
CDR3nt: TGTGCCTGGAACCCGGGACAGGGTGTTTCGGGCTACACCTTC
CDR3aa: CAWNPGQGVSGYTF

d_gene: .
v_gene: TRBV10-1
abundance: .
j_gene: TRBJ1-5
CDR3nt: TGCGCCAGCACATCAGGGTGGCAGAGGAATCAGCCCCAGCATTTT
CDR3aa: CASTSGWQRNQPQHF

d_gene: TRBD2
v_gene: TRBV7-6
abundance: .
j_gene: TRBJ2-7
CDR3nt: TGTGCCAGCAGCTTAGTCTCTAGCGGGGGGGCCTACGAGCAGTACTTC
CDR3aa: CASSLVSSGGAYEQYF

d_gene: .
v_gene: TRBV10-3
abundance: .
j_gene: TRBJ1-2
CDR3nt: TGTGCCATCAGCCAACAAGGGCAGGGGCCTCACTATGGCTACACCTTC
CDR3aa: CAISQQGQGPHYGYTF

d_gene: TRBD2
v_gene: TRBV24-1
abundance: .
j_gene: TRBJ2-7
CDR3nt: TGTGCCACCAGTGATTCCGGGACTAGCGGGGTATCCTACGAGCAGTACTTC
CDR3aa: CATSDSGTSGVSYEQYF

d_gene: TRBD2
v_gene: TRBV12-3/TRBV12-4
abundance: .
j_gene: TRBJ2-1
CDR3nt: TGTGCCAGCAGTTTCGGGGGGGATGAGCAGTTCTTC
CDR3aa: CASSFGGDEQFF

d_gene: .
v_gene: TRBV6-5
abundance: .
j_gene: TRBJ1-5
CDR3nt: TGTGCCAGCAGGACATTGATATGGAATCAGCCCCAGCATTTT
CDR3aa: CASRTLIWNQPQHF

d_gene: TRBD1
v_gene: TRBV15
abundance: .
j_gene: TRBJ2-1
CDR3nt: TGTGCCACCAGCGCCCCCACAGGGGCTCAGAATGAGCAGTTCTTC
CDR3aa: CATSAPTGAQNEQFF

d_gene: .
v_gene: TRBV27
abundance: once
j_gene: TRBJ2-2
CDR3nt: TGTGCCAGCAGTTTAAGTATAGCGGTGGGGACCGGGGAGCTGTTTTTT
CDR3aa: CASSLSIAVGTGELFF

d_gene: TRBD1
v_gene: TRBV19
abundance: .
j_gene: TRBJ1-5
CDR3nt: TGTGCCAGTAGCGGGACAGCCTATAGCAATCAGCCCCAGCATTTT
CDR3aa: CASSGTAYSNQPQHF

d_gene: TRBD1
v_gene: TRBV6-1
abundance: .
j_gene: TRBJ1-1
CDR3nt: TGTGCCAGCAGTGAGGAGGGGGCTAATGAAGCTTTCTTT
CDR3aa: CASSEEGANEAFF

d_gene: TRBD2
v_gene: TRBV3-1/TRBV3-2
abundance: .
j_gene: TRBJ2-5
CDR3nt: TGTGCCAGCAGCACCCTTGCGGGAGCCCAAGAGACCCAGTACTTC
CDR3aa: CASSTLAGAQETQYF

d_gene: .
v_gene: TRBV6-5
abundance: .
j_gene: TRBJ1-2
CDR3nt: TGTGCCAGCAGTCTATCAGGGGACTATGGCTACACCTTC
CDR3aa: CASSLSGDYGYTF

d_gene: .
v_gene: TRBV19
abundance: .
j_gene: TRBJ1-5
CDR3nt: TGTGCCAGTAGTATAGATCACGGGAGTTTGGGCAATCAGCCCCAGCATTTT
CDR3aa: CASSIDHGSLGNQPQHF

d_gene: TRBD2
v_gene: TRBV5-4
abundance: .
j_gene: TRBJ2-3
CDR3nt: TGTGCCAGCAGCTTGTCGGCTAGCGGATCAGATACGCAGTATTTT
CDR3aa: CASSLSASGSDTQYF

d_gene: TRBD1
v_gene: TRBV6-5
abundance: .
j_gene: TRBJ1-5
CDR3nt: TGTGCCAGCGGCAGGGGACAGGTTAGTAATCAGCCCCAGCATTTT
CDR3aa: CASGRGQVSNQPQHF

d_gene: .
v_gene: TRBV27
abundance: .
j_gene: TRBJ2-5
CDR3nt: TGTGCCAGCAGTTTATCGCGCCGCTGGGGGGTTCGGGAGGAGACCCAGTACTTC
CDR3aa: CASSLSRRWGVREETQYF

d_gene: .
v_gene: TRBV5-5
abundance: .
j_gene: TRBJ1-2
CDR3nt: TGTGCCAGCAGCTTGGCTCCGGACAGTCTATATGGCTACACCTTC
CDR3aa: CASSLAPDSLYGYTF

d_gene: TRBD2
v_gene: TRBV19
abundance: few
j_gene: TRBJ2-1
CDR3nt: TGTGCCACTAAACCCCTGGGACTAGCGGGGGGTGAGCAGTTCTTC
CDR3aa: CATKPLGLAGGEQFF

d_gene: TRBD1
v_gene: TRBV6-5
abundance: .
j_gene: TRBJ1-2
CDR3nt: TGTGCCAGCAGTCGGAGTCAGGGGGCCTATGGCTACACCTTC
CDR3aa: CASSRSQGAYGYTF

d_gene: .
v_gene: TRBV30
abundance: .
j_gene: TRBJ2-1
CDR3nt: TGTGCCTGGAGTGTACGGGGGAGCTCCTACAATGAGCAGTTCTTC
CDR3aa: CAWSVRGSSYNEQFF

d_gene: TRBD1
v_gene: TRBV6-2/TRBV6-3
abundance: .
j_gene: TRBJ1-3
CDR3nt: TGTGCCAGCAGTTGGGGACAGGCGAGCTCTGGAAACACCATATATTTT
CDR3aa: CASSWGQASSGNTIYF

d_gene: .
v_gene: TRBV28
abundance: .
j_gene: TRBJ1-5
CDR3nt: TGTGCCAGCAGTCCCCACGGGAGGGCGAATCAGCCCCAGCATTTT
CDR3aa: CASSPHGRANQPQHF

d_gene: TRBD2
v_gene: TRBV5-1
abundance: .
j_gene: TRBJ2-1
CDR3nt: TGCGCCAGCAGCTGGGCTCCCATGACTAGCGGGGGCAATGAGCAGTTCTTC
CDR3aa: CASSWAPMTSGGNEQFF

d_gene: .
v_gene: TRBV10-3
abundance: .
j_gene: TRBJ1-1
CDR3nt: TGTGCCATCCGCCCGGGGGGCGACACTGAAGCTTTCTTT
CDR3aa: CAIRPGGDTEAFF

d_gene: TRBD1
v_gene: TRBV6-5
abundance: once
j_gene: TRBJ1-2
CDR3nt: TGTGCCAGCGGTCAGGGGGCTCAATATGGCTACACCTTC
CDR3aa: CASGQGAQYGYTF

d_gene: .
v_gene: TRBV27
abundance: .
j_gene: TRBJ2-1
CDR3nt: TGTGCCAGCAGTTTACGACAGCTTGACGGTGAGCAGTTCTTC
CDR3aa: CASSLRQLDGEQFF

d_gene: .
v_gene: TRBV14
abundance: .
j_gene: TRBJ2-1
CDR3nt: TGTGCCAGCAGCCAAGGGGGGAGGGAGCAGTTCTTC
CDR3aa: CASSQGGREQFF

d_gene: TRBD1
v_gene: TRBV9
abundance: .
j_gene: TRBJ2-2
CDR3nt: TGTGCCAGCAGCGTAGGGGGACAGGCGGAGCTGTTTTTT
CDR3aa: CASSVGGQAELFF

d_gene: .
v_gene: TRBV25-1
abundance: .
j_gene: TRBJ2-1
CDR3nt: TGTGCCAGCGGCTCGGACAGATACCCCTACAATGAGCAGTTCTTC
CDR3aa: CASGSDRYPYNEQFF

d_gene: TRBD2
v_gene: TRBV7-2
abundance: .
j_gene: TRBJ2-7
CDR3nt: TGTGCCAGCAGCTTAGGAAGCGGGGGGCCCCGCTGGTACTTC
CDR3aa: CASSLGSGGPRWYF

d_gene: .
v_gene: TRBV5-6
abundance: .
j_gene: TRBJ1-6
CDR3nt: TGTGCCAGCAGCTCCTTGAGGATAGGGGATCAGTCACCCCTCCACTTT
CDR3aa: CASSSLRIGDQSPLHF

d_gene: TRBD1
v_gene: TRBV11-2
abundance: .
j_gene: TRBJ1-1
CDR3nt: TGTGCCAGCAGCTCCCGGGACAGGGCGGTGAACACTGAAGCTTTCTTT
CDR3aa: CASSSRDRAVNTEAFF

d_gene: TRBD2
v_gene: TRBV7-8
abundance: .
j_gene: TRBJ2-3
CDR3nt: TGTGCCAGCAGCCGAGCGGGGGGGCTTTCAGATACGCAGTATTTT
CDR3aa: CASSRAGGLSDTQYF

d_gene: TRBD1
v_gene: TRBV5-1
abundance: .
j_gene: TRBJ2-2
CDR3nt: TGCGCCAGCATGGGGGACAGAGCGAACACCGGGGAGCTGTTTTTT
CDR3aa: CASMGDRANTGELFF

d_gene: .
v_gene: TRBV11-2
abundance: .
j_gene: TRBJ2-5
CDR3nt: TGTGCCAGCAAAGACGGACAAGCGTGGGAGACCCAGTACTTC
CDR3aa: CASKDGQAWETQYF